The entry below describes one T cell receptor beta chain. Germline CDR1 reads SGHDN; CDR2 reads FVKESK. V was trimmed by 3 bases and J by 5 bases, leaving 11 bases between them. CDR3 size: 14 residues. TCRdb's table, derived via immunoSEQ multiplex PCR, lists solely in-frame clones and lacks some. Counted here are nearly 200,000 clones, approximately 84% occurring once; the ten biggest clones make up approximately 5.1%. The sample originates from a study of blood T cell repertoires in COVID-19. This chain links TRBV14 with TRBJ1-3; D is possibly TRBD1 (5 bases). Input material: peripheral blood. This TCR was recovered from a woman in her sixties or seventies with active or convalescent COVID-19. In DNA, the CDR3 is TGTGCCAGCAGCCATTGGGGCGGGAGAAACACCATATATTTT. Translating gives CASSHWGGRNTIYF.